The rows below give T cell receptor beta chains drawn from one sample of a study of blood T cell repertoires in COVID-19. Some clones are missing from TCRdb's copy, which holds only in-frame ones; the method was immunoSEQ multiplex PCR. The sample holds 250,000 to 300,000 clones, more than 75% seen once. The sequenced material came from peripheral blood. The source is a woman aged 35 to 49 who had recovered from COVID-19. Both conserved end residues are part of each CDR3. A D gene is named only where the DNA matches it firmly. Size is omitted from some rows. Given values are once, few, many or a class for expanded clones.

few | 17 | TRBJ1-2 | TRBV13 | NA | CASSLARGSPPNYGYTF | TGTGCCAGCAGCTTAGCTAGGGGCAGCCCCCCCAACTATGGCTACACCTTC
NA | 16 | TRBJ2-1 | TRBV24-1 | TRBD2 | CATSDPGSGRGNEQFF | TGTGCCACCAGTGATCCGGGTAGCGGGAGAGGGAATGAGCAGTTCTTC
NA | 14 | TRBJ2-7 | TRBV6-2/TRBV6-3 | TRBD1 | CASSPRDRLWEQYF | TGTGCCAGCAGTCCACGGGACAGACTTTGGGAGCAGTACTTC
NA | 16 | TRBJ2-1 | TRBV10-2 | NA | CASMAVERAQSNEQFF | TGCGCCAGCATGGCGGTCGAGAGGGCCCAGTCCAATGAGCAGTTCTTC
NA | 14 | TRBJ1-2 | TRBV12-5 | NA | CASGGTPTNYGYTF | TGTGCTAGTGGGGGGACACCTACTAACTATGGCTACACCTTC
NA | 18 | TRBJ1-1 | TRBV18 | TRBD1 | CASSPPPGGIRPNTEAFF | TGTGCCAGCTCACCGCCCCCAGGGGGAATAAGGCCCAACACTGAAGCTTTCTTT
NA | 13 | TRBJ1-1 | TRBV9 | NA | CASSPGRVTEAFF | TGTGCCAGCAGTCCCGGGAGGGTCACTGAAGCTTTCTTT
NA | 15 | TRBJ2-3 | TRBV30 | NA | CAWGGLGISTDTQYF | TGTGCCTGGGGCGGACTGGGGATAAGCACAGATACGCAGTATTTT
NA | 13 | TRBJ1-2 | TRBV6-5 | TRBD1 | CASRQGADYGYTF | TGTGCCAGCCGACAGGGGGCTGACTATGGCTACACCTTC
NA | 16 | TRBJ2-7 | TRBV6-5 | TRBD2 | CASSYQLGTSLHEQYF | TGTGCCAGCAGTTACCAGCTCGGGACTAGCCTTCACGAGCAGTACTTC
NA | 15 | TRBJ1-1 | TRBV5-4 | NA | CASSLFWAPGTEAFF | TGTGCCAGCAGCTTGTTCTGGGCCCCAGGCACTGAAGCTTTCTTT
NA | 14 | TRBJ2-2 | TRBV5-1 | NA | CASSSGDLLGELFF | TGCGCCAGCAGCTCGGGGGACCTCCTCGGGGAGCTGTTTTTT
NA | 15 | TRBJ1-2 | TRBV28 | NA | CASSLGHIGYYGYTF | TGTGCCAGCAGTTTAGGTCATATCGGGTACTATGGCTACACCTTC
NA | 12 | TRBJ1-2 | TRBV20-1 | TRBD1 | CSASRGHYGYTF | TGCAGTGCTAGTAGGGGGCACTATGGCTACACCTTC
NA | 14 | TRBJ1-4 | TRBV5-1 | NA | CASSFRVGDLRPFF | TGCGCCAGCAGCTTCCGGGTTGGGGACTTGCGGCCGTTTTTT
NA | 12 | TRBJ1-2 | TRBV11-2 | NA | CASSAGVGGYTF | TGTGCCAGCAGCGCAGGGGTGGGTGGCTACACCTTC
few | 13 | TRBJ2-7 | TRBV6-6 | TRBD1 | CASSRQGSYEQYF | TGTGCCAGCAGTCGACAGGGTTCCTACGAGCAGTACTTC
few | 15 | TRBJ2-1 | TRBV6-2/TRBV6-3 | NA | CASSYRDSGRNEQFF | TGTGCCAGCAGTTACAGGGACTCCGGACGCAATGAGCAGTTCTTC
NA | 14 | TRBJ2-1 | TRBV19 | TRBD1 | CASSPHGQGDEQFF | TGTGCCAGTAGTCCCCACGGGCAGGGGGATGAGCAGTTCTTC
NA | 13 | TRBJ1-5 | TRBV7-3 | NA | CASSLTFGQPQHF | TGTGCCAGCAGCTTAACGTTCGGGCAGCCCCAGCATTTT
NA | 17 | TRBJ2-3 | TRBV5-4 | TRBD2 | CASSLRLAGRSTDTQYF | TGTGCCAGCAGCTTGAGACTAGCGGGGCGAAGCACAGATACGCAGTATTTT
NA | 15 | TRBJ2-7 | TRBV6-6 | TRBD1 | CASRSPGQGAREQYF | TGTGCCAGCAGATCCCCGGGACAGGGGGCGCGGGAGCAGTACTTC
NA | 19 | TRBJ1-4 | TRBV27 | TRBD1 | CASSLLGDRDPETNEKLFF | TGTGCCAGCAGTTTATTGGGGGACAGGGACCCCGAAACTAATGAAAAACTGTTTTTT
NA | 15 | TRBJ2-1 | TRBV28 | TRBD2 | CASSPGTSGRVEQFF | TGTGCCAGCAGCCCCGGGACTAGCGGGAGGGTTGAGCAGTTCTTC
NA | 16 | TRBJ2-7 | TRBV5-5 | TRBD2 | CASSLWWREGAEEQYF | TGTGCCAGCAGCTTGTGGTGGCGGGAGGGGGCTGAGGAGCAGTACTTC
NA | 14 | TRBJ1-2 | TRBV11-3 | TRBD1 | CASRAGGSDYGYTF | TGTGCCAGCAGGGCAGGGGGCTCTGACTATGGCTACACCTTC
NA | 15 | TRBJ1-1 | TRBV7-2 | TRBD1 | CASSSKQGASTEAFF | TGTGCCAGCAGCTCCAAACAGGGGGCGAGCACTGAAGCTTTCTTT
NA | 19 | TRBJ2-1 | TRBV21-1 | NA | CASSNPPPGRGGSYNEQFF | TGTGCCAGCAGCAACCCCCCGCCTGGTCGCGGGGGCTCCTACAATGAGCAGTTCTTC
NA | 18 | TRBJ2-2 | TRBV18 | NA | CASSPSPRLGEFTGELFF | TGTGCCAGCTCACCCAGCCCCCGACTAGGGGAGTTCACCGGGGAGCTGTTTTTT
NA | 13 | TRBJ1-5 | TRBV6-5 | NA | CASSTGQGQPQHF | TGTGCCAGCAGCACAGGGCAAGGGCAGCCCCAGCATTTT
once | 12 | TRBJ1-1 | TRBV3-1/TRBV3-2 | NA | CASSPGSLEAFF | TGTGCCAGCAGCCCCGGGTCCCTTGAAGCTTTCTTT
NA | 12 | TRBJ2-3 | TRBV6-2/TRBV6-3 | NA | CASSYSPDTQYF | TGTGCCAGCAGTTACTCCCCTGATACGCAGTATTTT
NA | 12 | TRBJ1-5 | TRBV7-2 | NA | CASSLTVEPQHF | TGTGCCAGCAGCTTAACGGTGGAGCCCCAGCATTTT
NA | 18 | TRBJ2-3 | TRBV3-1/TRBV3-2 | TRBD2 | CASSPGAFSGRSTDTQYF | TGTGCCAGCAGCCCGGGGGCCTTTAGCGGGAGGAGCACAGATACGCAGTATTTT
NA | 19 | TRBJ2-2 | TRBV6-2/TRBV6-3 | TRBD2 | CASSYWAIAGGANTGELFF | TGTGCCAGCAGTTACTGGGCCATAGCGGGAGGGGCGAACACCGGGGAGCTGTTTTTT
NA | 17 | TRBJ2-1 | TRBV4-1 | TRBD2 | CASSQDRAGGPYNEQFF | TGCGCCAGCAGCCAAGATAGGGCGGGAGGGCCCTACAATGAGCAGTTCTTC
NA | 17 | TRBJ2-1 | TRBV4-2 | TRBD2 | CASSPAGDAVGGDEQFF | TGTGCCAGCAGCCCCGCGGGGGACGCCGTCGGGGGGGATGAGCAGTTCTTC
NA | 17 | TRBJ2-1 | TRBV3-1/TRBV3-2 | TRBD2 | CASSPPPASGRDNEQFF | TGTGCCAGCAGCCCCCCACCCGCTAGCGGGAGGGACAATGAGCAGTTCTTC
few | 13 | TRBJ1-2 | TRBV29-1 | NA | CSVVPGTNYGYTF | TGCAGCGTTGTGCCCGGGACTAACTATGGCTACACCTTC
NA | 14 | TRBJ2-2 | TRBV7-9 | TRBD2 | CASHAGTKGGELFF | TGTGCCAGCCACGCCGGGACTAAGGGCGGGGAGCTGTTTTTT
NA | 11 | TRBJ2-2 | TRBV6-5 | TRBD2 | CASGRAGELFF | TGTGCCAGCGGGAGGGCCGGGGAGCTGTTTTTT
once | 14 | TRBJ1-3 | TRBV5-1 | NA | CASSLAGSGNTIYF | TGCGCCAGCAGCTTGGCGGGCTCTGGAAACACCATATATTTT
NA | 17 | TRBJ2-2 | TRBV5-6 | TRBD2 | CASSLGLAVLNTGELFF | TGTGCCAGCAGCTTGGGACTAGCGGTGTTAAACACCGGGGAGCTGTTTTTT
once | 15 | TRBJ2-7 | TRBV6-6 | TRBD1 | CASRTPGQGAYEQYF | TGTGCCAGCCGGACCCCGGGACAGGGAGCTTACGAGCAGTACTTC
NA | 15 | TRBJ2-5 | TRBV15 | TRBD2 | CATSRGEGKEETQYF | TGTGCCACCAGCAGAGGGGAGGGAAAGGAGGAGACCCAGTACTTC
NA | 16 | TRBJ2-3 | TRBV19 | NA | CASSVLGGSVTDTQYF | TGTGCCAGTAGTGTACTAGGAGGGTCGGTGACGGATACGCAGTATTTT
NA | 13 | TRBJ2-1 | TRBV30 | TRBD2 | CAWTSATSGDQFF | TGTGCCTGGACCTCTGCGACTAGCGGCGATCAGTTCTTC
NA | 15 | TRBJ2-1 | TRBV7-6 | TRBD2 | CASSGTSGDYNEQFF | TGTGCCAGCAGCGGGACTAGCGGGGATTACAATGAGCAGTTCTTC
NA | 15 | TRBJ2-1 | TRBV7-3 | TRBD2 | CASSSGLAGVHEQFF | TGTGCCAGCAGCTCAGGACTAGCGGGAGTCCATGAGCAGTTCTTC
NA | 15 | TRBJ1-2 | TRBV29-1 | NA | CSAPTRAGVSYGYTF | TGCAGCGCCCCCACCCGGGCAGGGGTGTCCTATGGCTACACCTTC
NA | 14 | TRBJ1-2 | TRBV6-2/TRBV6-3 | TRBD1 | CASSDRGGNYGYTF | TGTGCCAGCAGCGACAGGGGAGGCAACTATGGCTACACCTTC
NA | 18 | TRBJ1-4 | TRBV7-9 | TRBD1 | CASSLTPGQRSTNEKLFF | TGTGCCAGCAGCTTAACACCGGGACAGCGATCAACTAATGAAAAACTGTTTTTT
NA | 13 | TRBJ2-1 | TRBV12-3/TRBV12-4 | NA | CASTLVSYNEQFF | TGTGCCAGCACCCTCGTTAGCTACAATGAGCAGTTCTTC
NA | 16 | TRBJ1-2 | TRBV18 | TRBD1 | CASSPPPAGGDYGYTF | TGTGCCAGCTCACCACCACCGGCAGGGGGCGACTATGGCTACACCTTC
NA | 15 | TRBJ2-2 | TRBV6-5 | TRBD2 | CASSPTSGRALGLFF | TGTGCCAGCAGCCCAACTAGCGGGAGGGCCCTGGGGCTGTTTTTT
NA | 17 | TRBJ1-1 | TRBV5-4 | TRBD1 | CASSLGTGGGGGTEAFF | TGTGCCAGCAGCTTGGGCACAGGGGGCGGAGGCGGCACTGAAGCTTTCTTT
NA | 16 | TRBJ1-5 | TRBV27 | TRBD1 | CASSSTGTGVNQPQHF | TGTGCCAGCAGTTCAACCGGGACAGGGGTTAATCAGCCCCAGCATTTT
NA | 14 | TRBJ1-4 | TRBV2 | NA | CASSDWATGEKLFF | TGTGCCAGCAGTGATTGGGCGACAGGCGAAAAACTGTTTTTT
NA | 12 | TRBJ1-5 | TRBV19 | NA | CASSNRDLPQHF | TGTGCCAGTAGTAACAGGGATTTGCCCCAGCATTTT